Below are 27 T cell receptor beta chains sequenced from a single sample in a study of cytomegalovirus exposure and HLA in healthy donors. Assay used: immunoSEQ multiplex PCR; TCRdb lists only in-frame clones, some missing. The table has fewer than 250,000 clones, about 83% seen once. Sequenced: PBMCs. The source of these receptors is a man aged 18 to 29 in good health and CMV-seronegative.

The V gene is TRBV9, the J gene TRBJ2-5; tentatively, D is TRBD2 (6 bases). CDR3 length equals 15 residues. CDR1 SGDLS and CDR2 YYNGEE come from the germline V gene. V lost 0 bases and J 1 base, leaving 10 bases between the germline ends. The CDR3, as DNA: TGTGCCAGCAGCGTAGCCTTCGGGGGCCAAGAGACCCAGTACTTC. Translated: CASSVAFGGQETQYF.

The chain recombines TRBV28 with TRBJ1-4; a weak D match, TRBD1 (5 bases). V lost 5 bases and J 9 bases, leaving 16 bases between the germline ends. This CDR3 comprises 14 residues. The germline CDR1 and CDR2 sequences are MDHEN and SYDVKM. In DNA, the CDR3 is TGTGCCAGCAGTCCCTTGGGGGAGGGAAAAAAACTGTTTTTT. This codes for CASSPLGEGKKLFF.

This rearrangement joins TRBV7-9 to TRBJ2-7; D gene ambiguous. V was trimmed by 2 bases and J by 4 bases, leaving 6 bases between them. There are 12 residues in the CDR3. In germline, CDR1 is SEHNR, CDR2 FQNEAQ (reference sequence). Here the CDR3 reads CASSLIQYEQYF. For the CDR3, the DNA is TGTGCCAGCAGCTTAATACAGTACGAGCAGTACTTC. Variable domain in full (rest from reference TRBV7-9 and TRBJ2-7): DTGVSQNPRHKITKRGQNVTFRCDPISEHNRLYWYRQTLGQGPEFLTYFQNEAQLEKSRLLSDRFSAERPKGSFSTLEIQRTEQGDSAMYLCASSLIQYEQYFGPGTRLTVT.

The genes are TRBV10-2 and TRBJ2-1, with TRBD2 identical over 13 bases. The CDR3 has 16 residues. Germline lookup yields CDR1 WSHSY and CDR2 SAAADI. The V gene end was trimmed by 3 bases and the J gene end by 15 bases; junction bases not matched to a gene: 14. The CDR3 DNA reads as TGCGCCAGCAGTGACGGAGTAGGGACTAGCGGGGCCCGAGCGTTCTTC. Encoded protein: CASSDGVGTSGARAFF.

The rearrangement uses TRBV7-6 and TRBJ2-7; 9 nucleotides line up with TRBD1. The CDR3 consists of 20 residues. Germline V CDR1 and CDR2: SGHVS, FNYEAQ. Unmatched junction bases numbered 27, after V lost 4 bases and J lost 8 bases. CDR3 amino acids: CASSSAVGHSIPGQGVKQYF. The CDR3 nucleotides read TGTGCCAGCAGCTCCGCAGTGGGCCACTCAATCCCGGGACAGGGAGTTAAGCAGTACTTC.

This clone appeared a single time. This sequence joins TRBV9 and TRBJ1-2, with 8 bases identical to TRBD1. Germline CDR1 SGDLS, CDR2 YYNGEE. CDR3 length: 16 amino acids. The J segment lost 1 base and the V segment lost 0 bases, leaving 5 bases of the junction unmatched. The DNA of the CDR3 is TGTGCCAGCAGCGTAGTCGGGACAGGAATTAACTATGGCTACACCTTC. Protein sequence: CASSVVGTGINYGYTF.

The V and J genes are TRBV5-1 and TRBJ2-1, with a weak D call TRBD1 (5 bases). V gave up 5 bases and J gave up 8 bases, with 14 bases separating them. The CDR3 is 13 amino acids. CDR1 SGHRS and CDR2 YFSETQ come from the germline V gene. CDR3 DNA: TGCGCCAGCAGTACCAAGTTAGGGGATGAGCAGTTCTTC. Its protein is CASSTKLGDEQFF.

This clone has only one observation. The genes are TRBV5-6 and TRBJ2-3; D ambiguous. Germline V CDR1 and CDR2: SGHDT, YYEEEE. The CDR3 contains 14 residues. The ends were cut back, 4 bases at V and 4 bases at J, with 13 bases in the middle. CDR3 region: CASSPPVAADTQYF. CDR3 DNA sequence: TGTGCCAGCAGCCCCCCGGTTGCGGCAGATACGCAGTATTTT. The full variable domain, rest sourced from reference TRBV5-6 and TRBJ2-3, is DAGVTQSPTHLIKTRGQQVTLRCSPKSGHDTVSWYQQALGQGPQFIFQYYEEEERQRGNFPDRFSGHQFPNYSSELNVNALLLGDSALYLCASSPPVAADTQYFGPGTRLTVL.

The rearrangement uses TRBV6-5 and TRBJ1-2; no firm D call. V lost 5 bases, J lost 0 bases, and 7 bases lay in between. The CDR3 extends over 13 amino acids. Germline V gives CDR1 MNHEY, CDR2 SVGAGI. As DNA, the CDR3 is TGTGCCAGCAGTAGTACAGCTAACTATGGCTACACCTTC. Protein product: CASSSTANYGYTF.

The genes are TRBV5-1 and TRBJ2-1; 12 bases are a match to TRBD1. J gave up 8 bases and V 3 bases, and 3 bases lay outside the gene matches. CDR1 and CDR2 from the germline V gene are SGHRS and YFSETQ. The CDR3 sequence is 14 residues long. The CDR3, as DNA: TGCGCCAGCAGCTGGGGGACAGGGGGCTATGAGCAGTTCTTC. As protein: CASSWGTGGYEQFF.

CDR3 sequence: CASSPRGSGANVLTF. In nucleotides, the CDR3 is TGTGCCAGCAGCCCCCGCGGATCTGGGGCCAACGTCCTGACTTTC. This chain connects TRBV7-2 to TRBJ2-6, with D unclear. This CDR3 contains 15 residues. CDR1 is SGHTA and CDR2 is FQGNSA in the germline V gene. Trimming cost V 5 bases and J 1 base, with 9 bases left between them.

This clone was counted a few times. The chain couples TRBV27 to TRBJ1-2; 7 bases map to TRBD1. CDR3 size: 13 residues. In germline, CDR1 is MNHEY, CDR2 SMNVEV (reference sequence). J was trimmed by 8 bases and V by 7 bases; bases with no gene match: 10. The CDR3 reads CASKAGTVAGYTF. CDR3 DNA: TGTGCCAGCAAGGCCGGGACAGTAGCCGGCTACACCTTC.

This clone was detected only once. The J gene is TRBJ2-2, the V gene TRBV7-2, with 12 bases that match TRBD2. Per germline, CDR1 SGHTA and CDR2 FQGNSA. V was clipped by 2 bases and J by 6 bases; unmatched bases: 4. This CDR3 comprises 16 residues. The CDR3: CASSLQLAGGPGELFF. CDR3 coding DNA: TGTGCCAGCAGCTTACAACTAGCGGGGGGCCCCGGGGAGCTGTTTTTT.

This chain uses TRBV2 with TRBJ1-2, with a possible D match to TRBD1 (6 bases). The ends were cut back, 7 bases at V and 5 bases at J, with 14 bases in the middle. CDR1 is SNHLY, CDR2 FYNNEI, per germline. The CDR3 has 13 residues. CDR3 sequence: CASNTQGLYGYTF. The CDR3 coding sequence is TGTGCCAGCAACACACAGGGCCTTTATGGCTACACCTTC. The whole variable domain, filled in from reference TRBV2 and TRBJ1-2, reads EPEVTQTPSHQVTQMGQEVILRCVPISNHLYFYWYRQILGQKVEFLVSFYNNEISEKSEIFDDQFSVERPDGSNFTLKIRSTKLEDSAMYFCASNTQGLYGYTFGSGTRLTVV.

This rearrangement joins TRBV2 to TRBJ2-2; D gene unclear. In germline, CDR1 is SNHLY, CDR2 FYNNEI. The CDR3 covers 13 residues. The V end was cut by 7 bases, the J end by 6 bases, with 12 bases between. CDR3 DNA sequence: TGTGCCAGCACCGATAGCATCCCCGGGGAGCTGTTTTTT. It is translated as CASTDSIPGELFF. Together with reference TRBV2 and TRBJ2-2, the CDR3 gives the full variable domain: EPEVTQTPSHQVTQMGQEVILRCVPISNHLYFYWYRQILGQKVEFLVSFYNNEISEKSEIFDDQFSVERPDGSNFTLKIRSTKLEDSAMYFCASTDSIPGELFFGEGSRLTVL.

The chain links TRBV10-3 to TRBJ1-2; 10 bases fit TRBD1. Germline CDR1 and CDR2: ENHRY and SYGVKD. V dropped 4 bases and J dropped 3; count of bases not matched to a gene: 5. This CDR3 region has 15 residues. This CDR3 reads CAISGDRGWDYGYTF. The CDR3 nucleotides are TGTGCCATCAGTGGGGACAGGGGATGGGACTATGGCTACACCTTC.

The chain employs TRBV10-3 and TRBJ2-7, with TRBD2 identical over 7 bases. V trimming: 2 bases; J trimming: 7 bases; junction bases outside the gene matches: 5. From germline, CDR1 is ENHRY and CDR2 SYGVKD. CDR3 length: 13 residues. The chain's CDR3 is CAISERLAEEQYF. The DNA for the CDR3 is TGTGCCATCAGTGAGCGGCTAGCGGAAGAGCAGTACTTC.

V usage is TRBV12-5 and J usage is TRBJ2-7; D is unclear. V lost 7 bases and J 7 bases, leaving 14 bases between the germline ends. The CDR3 runs 12 residues. The germline V gene has CDR1 LGHNT and CDR2 FRNRAP. The CDR3 loop reads CASAASLWEQYF. The CDR3 nucleotides are TGTGCTAGTGCCGCTAGTTTATGGGAGCAGTACTTC.

This sequence joins TRBV6-1 and TRBJ1-2; D is unresolved. Germline lookup yields CDR1 MNHNS and CDR2 SASEGT. The CDR3 totals 12 residues. V lost 1 base and J 8 bases, leaving 8 bases between the germline ends. CDR3 DNA sequence: TGTGCCAGCAGTGAAGTGGTGAGCGGCTACACCTTC. Its protein is CASSEVVSGYTF.

The CDR3 spells CAGLSGELFF. DNA of the CDR3: TGTGCCGGCTTGTCGGGGGAGCTGTTTTTT. The gene calls are TRBV6-1 and TRBJ2-2; D remains unclear. V was trimmed by 11 bases and J by 8 bases, leaving 9 bases between them. CDR1 is MNHNS, CDR2 SASEGT, per germline. The CDR3 is 10 amino acids.

V gene TRBV7-9 combines with J gene TRBJ2-7; D perhaps matches TRBD1 (6 bases). Germline V gene lookup returns CDR1 SEHNR and CDR2 FQNEAQ (reference sequence). Trimming left V 5 bases short and J 4 bases short, with 12 bases between. The CDR3 loop spans 13 amino acids. The CDR3 nucleotides are TGTGCCAGCAGCGCGAGACAGGATTACGAGCAGTACTTC. Its protein product is CASSARQDYEQYF. Looking up the rest from reference TRBV7-9 and TRBJ2-7 gives the full variable domain: DTGVSQNPRHKITKRGQNVTFRCDPISEHNRLYWYRQTLGQGPEFLTYFQNEAQLEKSRLLSDRFSAERPKGSFSTLEIQRTEQGDSAMYLCASSARQDYEQYFGPGTRLTVT.

The chain has TRBV19 and TRBJ2-1; perhaps TRBD1 as D (6 bases). Germline CDR1 LNHDA, CDR2 SQIVND (reference sequence). Trimming shortened V by 0 bases and J by 2 bases, and 8 bases separated the two germline ends. The CDR3 has 15 amino acids. CDR3 region: CASSIDPGAYNEQFF. CDR3 in DNA: TGTGCCAGTAGTATAGACCCAGGGGCCTACAATGAGCAGTTCTTC.

The chain carries TRBV4-3 and TRBJ2-7, with 8 bases matching TRBD1. V lost 0 bases to trimming and J lost 0 bases; unmatched junction nucleotides: 7. The CDR3 loop spans 17 amino acids. Germline V lookup: CDR1 LGHNA, CDR2 YSLEER. The CDR3 sequence is CASSQDRRQGSSYEQYF. The CDR3 nucleotides read TGCGCCAGCAGCCAAGATCGTAGACAGGGGAGCTCCTACGAGCAGTACTTC.

The gene calls are TRBV28 and TRBJ1-2; 8 bases align to TRBD1. The CDR3 covers 13 residues. After removal of 6 bases from V and 6 bases from J, the junction contained 6 bases not matched to a gene. The germline V gene encodes CDR1 MDHEN and CDR2 SYDVKM. DNA for the CDR3: TGTGCCAGCAGACAGGGGGTCCAGAATGGCTACACCTTC. Translating it yields CASRQGVQNGYTF.

The genes are TRBV21-1 and TRBJ2-3; the table's TRBD2 call for D was not verified on the DNA. TRBV21-1 corresponds to a pseudogene. The CDR3 runs 15 residues. This CDR3 reads CASSNEGGRTDTQYF. The DNA of the CDR3 is TGTGCCAGCAGCAATGAGGGGGGGCGGACAGATACGCAGTATTTT.

The genes are TRBV4-1 and TRBJ2-7; 10 bases fit TRBD1. The V gene end was trimmed by 1 base and the J gene end by 5 bases; junction bases not matched to a gene: 8. The CDR3 length is 16 residues. The germline V gene encodes CDR1 MGHRA and CDR2 YSYEKL. The CDR3 nucleotides are TGCGCCAGCAGCCAAGGCCTCGGGACAGGGGTTCACGAGCAGTACTTC. Protein: CASSQGLGTGVHEQYF.

V is TRBV21-1 and J is TRBJ1-6; TRBD1 is taken as the D call from the table, unchecked against the DNA. TRBV21-1 is annotated as a pseudogene. The CDR3 runs 11 residues. The CDR3 protein is CASSGQPPLHF. The CDR3 DNA sequence: TGTGCCAGCAGTGGACAGCCGCCCCTCCACTTT.